This TCR beta chain was captured by sequencing in a study of regulatory T cells in long-lasting Graves disease. Points on this clonotype: A much more abundant neighbour one base away suggests this may be a read error.

Time point indicated: persistent/refractory GD, antithyroid drugs over 5 years with positive TRAb. From PBMCs, RNA was extracted and then used to make the TCR library. Trimming cost V 6 bases and J 5 bases; bases outside gene matches: 7. This CDR3 spans 13 amino acids. Germline CDR1 is DFQATT and CDR2 is SNEGSKA (reference sequence). Construction of the TCR beta libraries employed iRepertoire HTBI primers in conjunction with Arm-PCR of CDR3 regions. MiXCR was run by TCRdb on the multiplex PCR reads, yielding one entry per CDR3 protein. The data hold roughly 490,000 distinct CDR3 sequences, with less than 25% observed a single time.

V and J are TRBV20-1 and TRBJ2-5, with 9 nucleotides matching TRBD1. The sequence came from a female donor with Graves disease. The source was peripheral blood mononuclear cells (PBMCs), collected when the disease was refractory, from a patient treated with antithyroid drugs. This CDR3 is CSASGTGTETQYF. The CDR3 region has the DNA TGCAGTGCGTCCGGGACAGGGACCGAGACCCAGTACTTC.